Presented here are 2 T cell receptor beta chains from one specimen sequenced in a study of identical twins. TCRdb re-derived calls from the 5' RACE reads in MiXCR, one entry per CDR3 protein. Counted here are about 550,000 distinct CDR3 sequences, about 22% occurring once; the ten biggest clones make up roughly 0.5%. The sample was also linked to a second study, of yellow fever vaccine responses in identical twins.

Source material: CD4+ T cells sorted from blood. The receptors come from a woman aged 18-29 years in good health.

The table lists this clonotype with a few counts. This sequence joins TRBV20-1 and TRBJ2-7; possible D gene TRBD2, 6 bases. The CDR3 length is 12 residues. V was pared by 3 bases and J by 0 bases, with 6 bases between. Looked up from germline, CDR1 is DFQATT and CDR2 is SNEGSKA (reference sequence). CDR3 protein: CSARRDSYEQYF. The CDR3 DNA sequence: TGCAGTGCTAGGCGGGACTCCTACGAGCAGTACTTC.

The gene calls are TRBV29-1 and TRBJ1-1; no firm D call. Per germline, CDR1 SQVTM and CDR2 ANQGSEA. This CDR3 region has 12 residues. Trimming cost V 2 bases and J 0 bases, with 4 bases left between them. CDR3 region: CSVERMNTEAFF. The CDR3 DNA reads TGCAGCGTTGAACGGATGAACACTGAAGCTTTCTTT. Together with reference TRBV29-1 and TRBJ1-1, the CDR3 gives the full variable domain: SAVISQKPSRDICQRGTSLTIQCQVDSQVTMMFWYRQQPGQSLTLIATANQGSEATYESGFVIDKFPISRPNLTFSTLTVSNMSPEDSSIYLCSVERMNTEAFFGQGTRLTVV.